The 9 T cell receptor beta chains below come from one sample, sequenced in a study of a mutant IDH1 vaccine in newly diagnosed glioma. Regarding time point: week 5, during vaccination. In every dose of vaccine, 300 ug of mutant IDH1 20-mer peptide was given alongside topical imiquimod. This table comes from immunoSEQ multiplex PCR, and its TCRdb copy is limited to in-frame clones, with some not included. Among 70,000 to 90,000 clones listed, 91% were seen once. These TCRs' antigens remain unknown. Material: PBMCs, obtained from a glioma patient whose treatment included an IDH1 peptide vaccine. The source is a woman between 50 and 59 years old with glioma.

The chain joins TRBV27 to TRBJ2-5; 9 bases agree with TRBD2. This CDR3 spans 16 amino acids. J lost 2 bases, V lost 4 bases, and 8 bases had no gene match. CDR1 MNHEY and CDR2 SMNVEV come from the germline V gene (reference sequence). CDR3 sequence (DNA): TGTGCCAGCAGTTCCCCCCCCCTAGCGGGACAAGAGACCCAGTACTTC. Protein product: CASSSPPLAGQETQYF.

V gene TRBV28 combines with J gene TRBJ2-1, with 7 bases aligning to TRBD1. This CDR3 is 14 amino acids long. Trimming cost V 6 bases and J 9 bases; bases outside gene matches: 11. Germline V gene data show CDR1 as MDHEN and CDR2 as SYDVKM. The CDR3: CASSRRDRVGEQFF. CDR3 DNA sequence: TGTGCCAGCAGCCGCCGGGACAGAGTTGGTGAGCAGTTCTTC. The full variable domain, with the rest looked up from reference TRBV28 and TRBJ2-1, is DVKVTQSSRYLVKRTGEKVFLECVQDMDHENMFWYRQDPGLGLRLIYFSYDVKMKEKGDIPEGYSVSREKKERFSLILESASTNQTSMYLCASSRRDRVGEQFFGPGTRLTVL.

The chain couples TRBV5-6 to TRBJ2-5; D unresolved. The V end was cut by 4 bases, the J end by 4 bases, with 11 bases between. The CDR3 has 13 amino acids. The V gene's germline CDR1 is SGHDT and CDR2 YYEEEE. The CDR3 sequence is CASSPRLGETQYF. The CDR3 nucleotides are TGTGCCAGCAGCCCCAGGCTCGGAGAGACCCAGTACTTC.

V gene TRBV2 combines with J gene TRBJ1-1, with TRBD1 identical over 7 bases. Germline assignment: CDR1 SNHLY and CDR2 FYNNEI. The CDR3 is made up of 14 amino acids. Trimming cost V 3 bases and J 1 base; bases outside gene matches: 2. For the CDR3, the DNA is TGTGCCAGCAGTGATTGGACAGGGAACACTGAAGCTTTCTTT. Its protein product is CASSDWTGNTEAFF.

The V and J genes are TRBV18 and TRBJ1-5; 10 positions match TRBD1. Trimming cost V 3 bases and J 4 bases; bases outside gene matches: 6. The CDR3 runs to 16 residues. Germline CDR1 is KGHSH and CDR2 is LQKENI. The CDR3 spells CASSPPPGQGNQPQHF. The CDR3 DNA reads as TGTGCCAGCTCACCCCCCCCGGGACAGGGGAATCAGCCCCAGCATTTT.

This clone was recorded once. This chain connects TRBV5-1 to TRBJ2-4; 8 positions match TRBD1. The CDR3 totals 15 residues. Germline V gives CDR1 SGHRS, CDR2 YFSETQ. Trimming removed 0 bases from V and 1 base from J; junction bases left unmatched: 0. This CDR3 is CASSLDRGAKNIQYF. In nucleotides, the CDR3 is TGCGCCAGCAGCTTGGACAGGGGGGCCAAAAACATTCAGTACTTC.

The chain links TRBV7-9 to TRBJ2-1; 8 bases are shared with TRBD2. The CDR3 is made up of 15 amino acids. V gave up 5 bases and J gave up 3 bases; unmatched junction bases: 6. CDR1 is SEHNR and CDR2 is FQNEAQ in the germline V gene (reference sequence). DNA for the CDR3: TGTGCCAGCAGCCCCCGTCTAGCGGGCTACAATGAGCAGTTCTTC. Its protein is CASSPRLAGYNEQFF.

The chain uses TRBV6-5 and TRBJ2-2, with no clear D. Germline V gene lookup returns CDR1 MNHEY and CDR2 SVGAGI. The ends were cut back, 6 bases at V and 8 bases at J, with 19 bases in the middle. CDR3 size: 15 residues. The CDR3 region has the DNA TGTGCCAGCAGCTACCGGGCCCTCACCTTGGGGGAGCTGTTTTTT. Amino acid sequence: CASSYRALTLGELFF.

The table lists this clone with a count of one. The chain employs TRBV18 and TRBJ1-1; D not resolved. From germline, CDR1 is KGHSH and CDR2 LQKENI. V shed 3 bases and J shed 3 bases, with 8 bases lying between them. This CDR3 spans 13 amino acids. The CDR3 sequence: CASSPWVDTEAFF. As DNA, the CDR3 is TGTGCCAGCTCACCCTGGGTCGACACTGAAGCTTTCTTT.